This T cell receptor beta chain was found in a study of shared clonotypes between healthy human individuals (dated by TCRdb to 2019 to 2021). Notes on the research overall: A couple of women and a few men aged 18 to 49 years were included in the cohort. The study deeply sequenced blood TCR repertoires of roughly five healthy adults to estimate repertoire size and the extent of clonotype sharing between individuals. To increase sequencing depth and limit assay-specific biases, TCR repertoire library preparation and sequencing were carried out by different laboratories using diverse techniques. Per donor, leukapheresis produced somewhere between about 0.94 and 9.5 billion PBMCs.

As encoded in the germline V gene, CDR1 is LGHNA while CDR2 is YNFKEQ. Ends trimmed: V by 0 bases, J by 2 bases; bases unmatched to a gene: 7. The CDR3 contains 17 residues, cysteine and phenylalanine counted. CDR3 DNA is the only sequence kept; it has 51 bases, read in frame from the first base. Note on this clone: No antigen is known for it. Base-call qualities are not available, and no considerably larger clone is one nucleotide away.

Beyond this particular receptor, the publication reports: Sampling was restricted to blood, and TCR repertoires in tissue are likely to differ from TCR repertoires in blood. The small number of donors limited the genetic and exposure-history diversity represented. Pairwise subsampling led to the expectation that sequencing depth would affect the degree of clonotype sharing among donors.

Using the deep immunoSEQ assay, multiplex PCR amplified TCR CDR3 regions from genomic DNA. Extracted genomic DNA from each cell subset was distributed evenly across all wells of several immunoSEQ 96-well plates, and each plate was treated as a replicate. Each replicate PCR for unsorted PBMC received 300 to 350 ng genomic DNA, equal to 25,000 to 35,000 T cell genomes. Genomic DNA from unsorted PBMC was sequenced over ten immunoSEQ deep assay plates. The purified libraries were quantified using a Qubit 3.0 fluorometer, sized with a Bioanalyzer 2100, and then quantified again using the KAPA Library Quantification kit. Every immunoSEQ 96-well plate was sequenced on a dedicated single-read 150-cycle Illumina NextSeq 550 flow cell. The authors' analysis ran thus. Because only junctional sequences without quality scores were contained in the immunoSEQ output, filtering matching that applied to full-length reads could not be performed. To assign V/J genes and CDR3, sequences were annotated using PyIR, a Python wrapper for IgBLAST v1.9, with IMGT germline references. Any read was removed if the V/J assignment was weak (E-value above 1e-6), the CDR3 was missing, or the read contained stop codons, out-of-frame junctions, or ambiguous translated residues. V3J clonotypes were defined by identical inferred V gene, J gene, and CDR3 amino acid sequence. To compute the percentage overlap between repertoires, the number of shared unique clonotypes was divided by the size of the smaller repertoire. RTK rarefaction, the Chao1 estimator, and Recon v2.1 estimates of unobserved clonotypes were used to assess repertoire richness. TCRdb obtained this table from immuneACCESS and retained in-frame rearrangements with V and J assigned. These tables miss some clones; where compared with another copy, unresolved V genes account for less than half of the shortfall, and the remainder is unexplained. V, J and clone size are taken as reported in that table, and D and trimming were inferred from the DNA itself. Within this sample are fewer than 550,000 clones, with over 75% of them counted one time only. The top ten constitute approximately 12% of the sample.

Donors were healthy HIV-negative adults with no recently reported acute infections or vaccinations. Every donor was a Caucasian adult living in Nashville, Tennessee, USA. For unsorted samples, some 90 million PBMCs were counted and genomic DNA was extracted with the QIAamp DNA Blood Mini kit. Blood was collected by leukapheresis, and PBMCs were isolated by Ficoll-Histopaque density gradient centrifugation and then cryopreserved in liquid nitrogen vapor phase. The sample taken for sequencing was PBMCs. This sequence originates from a woman aged 40 to 50 in good health. Some clones in this sample may be carry-over from other donors' samples. The V and J genes are TRBV4-2 and TRBJ1-3, with 7 middle bases fitting TRBD1. The encoded CDR3 is CASSQEGTGAPGNTIYF. Read as DNA, the sequence is TGTGCCAGCAGCCAAGAAGGAACAGGGGCCCCTGGAAACACCATATATTTT.